The subject of this entry is one T cell receptor beta chain. The data are from a study of cytomegalovirus exposure and HLA in healthy donors. The primer mix had 60 Vbeta and 13 Jbeta primers. Method: immunoSEQ multiplex PCR; TCRdb's copy keeps in-frame clones and lacks some. The specimen's table records 55,000 to 75,000 clones. Germline loops: CDR1 SEHNR, CDR2 FQNEAQ (reference sequence). Trimming pared 0 bases from V and 6 bases from J, leaving 11 bases between. The CDR3 has 14 amino acids. The source material was PBMCs. This TCR was recovered from a male donor in good health and CMV-seronegative. The V call is TRBV7-9, the J call TRBJ2-5; unclear D gene. The CDR3 loop is CASSLAAGVQTQYF. The CDR3 region has the DNA TGTGCCAGCAGCTTAGCGGCAGGTGTACAGACCCAGTACTTC.